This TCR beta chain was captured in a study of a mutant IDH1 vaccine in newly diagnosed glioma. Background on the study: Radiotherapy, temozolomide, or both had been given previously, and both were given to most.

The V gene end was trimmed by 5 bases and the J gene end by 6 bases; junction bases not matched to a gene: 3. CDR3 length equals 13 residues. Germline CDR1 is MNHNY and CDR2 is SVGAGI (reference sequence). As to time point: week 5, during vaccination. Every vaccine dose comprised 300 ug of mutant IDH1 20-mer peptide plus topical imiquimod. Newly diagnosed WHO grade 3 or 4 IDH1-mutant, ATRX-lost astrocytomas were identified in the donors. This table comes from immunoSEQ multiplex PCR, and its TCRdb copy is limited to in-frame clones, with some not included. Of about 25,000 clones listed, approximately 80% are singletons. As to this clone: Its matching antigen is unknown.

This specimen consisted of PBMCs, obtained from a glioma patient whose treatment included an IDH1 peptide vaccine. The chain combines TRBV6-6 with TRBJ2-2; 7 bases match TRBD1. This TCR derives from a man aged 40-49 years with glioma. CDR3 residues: CASSRQGSGELFF. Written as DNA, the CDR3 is TGTGCCAGCAGTCGACAGGGCTCCGGGGAGCTGTTTTTT.